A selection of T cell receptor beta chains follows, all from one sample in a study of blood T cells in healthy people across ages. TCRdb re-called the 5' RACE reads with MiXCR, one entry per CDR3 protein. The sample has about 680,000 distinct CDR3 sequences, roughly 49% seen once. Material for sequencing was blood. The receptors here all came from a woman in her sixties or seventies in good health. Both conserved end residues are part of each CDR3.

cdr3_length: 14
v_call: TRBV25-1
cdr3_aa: CASSEGSVGEKLFF

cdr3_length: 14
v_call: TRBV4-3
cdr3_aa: CASSQDTALPEQYF

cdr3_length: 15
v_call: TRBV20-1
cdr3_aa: CSAGLGTGSNQPQHF

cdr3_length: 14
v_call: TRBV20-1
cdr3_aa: CSAGDGGPSYEQYF

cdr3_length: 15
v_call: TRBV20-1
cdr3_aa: CSARDPSSAGDEQFF

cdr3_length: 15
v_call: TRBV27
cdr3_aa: CASTDFQSGANVLTF

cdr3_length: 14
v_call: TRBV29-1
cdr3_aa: CSVGETGTNYGYTF

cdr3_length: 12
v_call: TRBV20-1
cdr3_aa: CSAKTGDRGYTF

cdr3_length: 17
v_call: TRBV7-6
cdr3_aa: CASSPSGGARSQETQYF

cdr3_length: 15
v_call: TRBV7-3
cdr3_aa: CASSFGAGGYNEQFF

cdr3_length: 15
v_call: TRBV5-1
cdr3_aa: CASGVAGQGDSPLHF

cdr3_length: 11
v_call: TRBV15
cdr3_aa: CATGTSSPLHF

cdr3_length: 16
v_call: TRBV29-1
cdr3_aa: CSALPTRGVGVYEQYF

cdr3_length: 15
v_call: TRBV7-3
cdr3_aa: CASSFYSSGVGTQYF

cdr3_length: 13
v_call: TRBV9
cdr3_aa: CASSGYTADTQYF

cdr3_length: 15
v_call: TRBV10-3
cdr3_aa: CAISDGGSGANVLTF

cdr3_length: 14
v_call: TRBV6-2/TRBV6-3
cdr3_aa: CASSYGILNYGYTF

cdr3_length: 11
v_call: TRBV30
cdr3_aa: CAGLTGSEQYF

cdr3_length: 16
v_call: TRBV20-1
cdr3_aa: CSARVPSGSNPYEQYF

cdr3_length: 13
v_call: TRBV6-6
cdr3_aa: CASYRGQGYGYTF

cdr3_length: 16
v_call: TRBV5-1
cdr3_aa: CASSVLEGGPAETQYF

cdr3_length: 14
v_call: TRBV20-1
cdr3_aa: CSATLAGLAYEQYF

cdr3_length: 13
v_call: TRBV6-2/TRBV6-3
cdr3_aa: CASSSTGFGGYTF

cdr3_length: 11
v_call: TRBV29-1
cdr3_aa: CSVRGEYGYTF

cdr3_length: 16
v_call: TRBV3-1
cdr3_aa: CASSQRIRTSDYEQYF

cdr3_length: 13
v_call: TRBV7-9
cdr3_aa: CASSSSGQGEQYF

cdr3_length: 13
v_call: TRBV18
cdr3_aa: CASSLDRNQPQHF

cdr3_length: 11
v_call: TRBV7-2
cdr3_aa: CATRPYNEQFF

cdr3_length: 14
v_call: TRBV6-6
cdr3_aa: CASSHSGRSDEQYF

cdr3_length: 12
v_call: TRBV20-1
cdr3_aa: CSASGGDTEAFF

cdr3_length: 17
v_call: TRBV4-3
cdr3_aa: CASSQESGLVGSYEQYF

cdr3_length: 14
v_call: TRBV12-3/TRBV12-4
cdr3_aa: CASSSSPGSYGYTF